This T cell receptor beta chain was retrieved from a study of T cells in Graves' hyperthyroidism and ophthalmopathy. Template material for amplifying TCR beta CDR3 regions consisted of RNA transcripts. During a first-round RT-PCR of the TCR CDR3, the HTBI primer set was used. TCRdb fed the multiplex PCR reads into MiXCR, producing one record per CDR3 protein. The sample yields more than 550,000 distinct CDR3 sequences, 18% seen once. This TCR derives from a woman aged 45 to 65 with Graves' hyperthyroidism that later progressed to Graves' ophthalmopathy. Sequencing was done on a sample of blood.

CDR3 in amino acids: CSVDSVGGVGYTF. CDR3 in DNA: TGCAGCGTTGATAGTGTGGGGGGGGTAGGCTACACCTTC. The V call is TRBV29-1, the J call TRBJ1-2, with a tentative D call TRBD1 (5 bases). CDR1 is SQVTM, CDR2 ANQGSEA, per germline. This CDR3 is 13 amino acids long. V gave up 3 bases and J gave up 8 bases, with 16 bases separating them.